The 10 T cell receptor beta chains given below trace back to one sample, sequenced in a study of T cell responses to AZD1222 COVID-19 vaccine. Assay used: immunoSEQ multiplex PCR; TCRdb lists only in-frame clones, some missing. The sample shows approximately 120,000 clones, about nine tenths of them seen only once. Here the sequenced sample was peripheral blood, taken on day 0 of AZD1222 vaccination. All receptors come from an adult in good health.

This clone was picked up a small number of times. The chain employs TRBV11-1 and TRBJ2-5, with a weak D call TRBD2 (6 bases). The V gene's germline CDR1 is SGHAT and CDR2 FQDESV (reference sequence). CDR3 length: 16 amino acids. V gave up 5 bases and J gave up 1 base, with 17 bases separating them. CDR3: CASSPRAGMTQETQYF. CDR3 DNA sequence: TGTGCCAGCAGCCCTAGGGCGGGGATGACCCAAGAGACCCAGTACTTC.

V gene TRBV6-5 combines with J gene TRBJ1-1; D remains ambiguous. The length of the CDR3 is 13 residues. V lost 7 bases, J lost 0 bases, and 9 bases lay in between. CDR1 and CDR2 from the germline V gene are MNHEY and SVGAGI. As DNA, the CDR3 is TGTGCCAGCACGGGAGTGATGAACACTGAAGCTTTCTTT. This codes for CASTGVMNTEAFF.

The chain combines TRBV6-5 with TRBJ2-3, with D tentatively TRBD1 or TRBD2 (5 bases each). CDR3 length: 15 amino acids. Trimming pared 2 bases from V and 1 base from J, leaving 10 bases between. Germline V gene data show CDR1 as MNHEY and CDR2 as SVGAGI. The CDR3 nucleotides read TGTGCCAGCAGTTACCGGGACCAAGGCACAGATACGCAGTATTTT. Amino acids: CASSYRDQGTDTQYF.

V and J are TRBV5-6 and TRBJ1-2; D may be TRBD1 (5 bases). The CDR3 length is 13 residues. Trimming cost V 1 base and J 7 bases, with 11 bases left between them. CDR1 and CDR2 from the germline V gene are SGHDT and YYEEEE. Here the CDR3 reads CASSLFQGLGYTF. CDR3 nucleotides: TGTGCCAGCAGCTTGTTCCAGGGACTTGGCTACACCTTC.

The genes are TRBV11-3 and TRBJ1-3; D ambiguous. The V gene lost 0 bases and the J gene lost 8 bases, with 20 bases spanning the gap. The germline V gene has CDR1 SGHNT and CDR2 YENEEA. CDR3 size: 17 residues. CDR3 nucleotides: TGTGCCAGCAGCTTAGATCGGGGTAACCTCCGGCGGGACACCATATATTTT. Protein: CASSLDRGNLRRDTIYF.

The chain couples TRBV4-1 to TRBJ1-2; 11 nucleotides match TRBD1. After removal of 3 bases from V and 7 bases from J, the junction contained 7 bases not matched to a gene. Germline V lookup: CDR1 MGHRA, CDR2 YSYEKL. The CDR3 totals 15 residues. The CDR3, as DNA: TGCGCCAGCAGCCAGACTCGGGACAGGGGGTCTGGCTACACCTTC. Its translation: CASSQTRDRGSGYTF.

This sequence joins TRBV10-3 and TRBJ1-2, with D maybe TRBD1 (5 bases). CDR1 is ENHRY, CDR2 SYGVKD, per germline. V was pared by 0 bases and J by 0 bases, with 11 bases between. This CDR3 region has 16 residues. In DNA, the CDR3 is TGTGCCATCAGTGAGTCCCGCGACAGAGCTAACTATGGCTACACCTTC. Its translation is CAISESRDRANYGYTF.

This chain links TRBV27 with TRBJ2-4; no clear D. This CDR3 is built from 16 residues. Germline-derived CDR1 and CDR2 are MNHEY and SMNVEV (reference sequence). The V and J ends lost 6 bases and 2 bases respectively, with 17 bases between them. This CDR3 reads CASSPLGQWTKNIQYF. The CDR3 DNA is TGTGCCAGCAGCCCTCTTGGGCAGTGGACCAAAAACATTCAGTACTTC.

In nucleotides, the CDR3 is TGTGCCAGCAGCGGAGGGGATCAGCCCCAGCATTTT. This codes for CASSGGDQPQHF. The chain joins TRBV21-1 to TRBJ1-5. TRBV21-1 is tagged as a pseudogene. This CDR3 region has 12 residues.

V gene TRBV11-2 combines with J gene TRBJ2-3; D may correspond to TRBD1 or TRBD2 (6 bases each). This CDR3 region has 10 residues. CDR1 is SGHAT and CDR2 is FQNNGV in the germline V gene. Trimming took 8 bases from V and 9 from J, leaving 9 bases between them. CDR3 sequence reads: CASRGRTQYF. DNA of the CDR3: TGTGCCAGCCGGGGGCGGACGCAGTATTTT.